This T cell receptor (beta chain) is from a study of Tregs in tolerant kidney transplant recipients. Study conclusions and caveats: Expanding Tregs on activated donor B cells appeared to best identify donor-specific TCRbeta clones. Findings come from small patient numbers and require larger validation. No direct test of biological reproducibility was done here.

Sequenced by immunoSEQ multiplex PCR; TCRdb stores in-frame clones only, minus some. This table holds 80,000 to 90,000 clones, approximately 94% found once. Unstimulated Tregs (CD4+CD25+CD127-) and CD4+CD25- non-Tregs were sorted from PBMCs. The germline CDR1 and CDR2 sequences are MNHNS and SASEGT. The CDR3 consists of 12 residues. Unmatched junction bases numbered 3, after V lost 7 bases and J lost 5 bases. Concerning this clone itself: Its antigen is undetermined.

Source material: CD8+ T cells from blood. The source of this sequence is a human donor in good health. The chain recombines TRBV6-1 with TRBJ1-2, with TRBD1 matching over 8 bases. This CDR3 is CASKDREYGYTF. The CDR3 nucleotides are TGTGCCAGCAAGGACAGGGAATATGGCTACACCTTC.